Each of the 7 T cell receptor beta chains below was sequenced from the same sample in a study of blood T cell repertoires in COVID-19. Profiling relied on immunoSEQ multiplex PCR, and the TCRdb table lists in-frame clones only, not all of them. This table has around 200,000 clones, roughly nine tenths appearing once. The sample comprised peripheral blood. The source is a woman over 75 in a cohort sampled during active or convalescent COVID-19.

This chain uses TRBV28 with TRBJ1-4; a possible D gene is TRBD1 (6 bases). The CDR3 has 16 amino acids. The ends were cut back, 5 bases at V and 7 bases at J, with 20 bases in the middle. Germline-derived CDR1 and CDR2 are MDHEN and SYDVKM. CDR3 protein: CASSITLDSQPEKLFF. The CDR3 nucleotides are TGTGCCAGCAGTATCACCTTGGACAGTCAGCCTGAAAAACTGTTTTTT. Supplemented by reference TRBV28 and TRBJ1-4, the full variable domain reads DVKVTQSSRYLVKRTGEKVFLECVQDMDHENMFWYRQDPGLGLRLIYFSYDVKMKEKGDIPEGYSVSREKKERFSLILESASTNQTSMYLCASSITLDSQPEKLFFGSGTQLSVL.

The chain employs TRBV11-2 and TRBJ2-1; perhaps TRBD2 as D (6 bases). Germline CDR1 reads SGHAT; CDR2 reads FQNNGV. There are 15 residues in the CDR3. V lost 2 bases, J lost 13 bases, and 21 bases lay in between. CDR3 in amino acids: CASSLSHLTSRVQFF. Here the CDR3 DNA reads TGTGCCAGCAGCTTATCACATTTGACTAGTAGGGTTCAGTTCTTC.

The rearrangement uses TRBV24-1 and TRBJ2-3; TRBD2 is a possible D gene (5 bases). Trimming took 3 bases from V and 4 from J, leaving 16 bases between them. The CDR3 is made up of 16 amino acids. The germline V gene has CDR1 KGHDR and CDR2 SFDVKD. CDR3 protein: CATSDQTRYGADTQYF. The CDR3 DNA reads TGTGCCACCAGTGATCAGACTCGTTACGGGGCAGATACGCAGTATTTT.

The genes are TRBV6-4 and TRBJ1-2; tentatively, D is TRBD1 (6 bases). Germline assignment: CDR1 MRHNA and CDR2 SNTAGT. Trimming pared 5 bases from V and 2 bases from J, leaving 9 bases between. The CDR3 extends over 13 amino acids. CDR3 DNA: TGTGCCAGCAGTTTGACAGGAAACTATGGCTACACCTTC. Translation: CASSLTGNYGYTF.

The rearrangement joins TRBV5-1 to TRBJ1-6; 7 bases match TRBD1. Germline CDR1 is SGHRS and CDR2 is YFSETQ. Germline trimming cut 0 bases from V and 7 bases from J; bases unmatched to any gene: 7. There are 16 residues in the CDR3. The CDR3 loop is CASSLEGAAGNSPLHF. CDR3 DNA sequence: TGCGCCAGCAGCTTGGAGGGGGCTGCGGGCAATTCACCCCTCCACTTT.

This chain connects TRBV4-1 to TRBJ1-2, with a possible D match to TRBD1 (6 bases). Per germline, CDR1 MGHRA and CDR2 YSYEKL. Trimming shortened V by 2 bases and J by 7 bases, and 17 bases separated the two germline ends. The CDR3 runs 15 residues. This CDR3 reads CASSQLRNREGGYTF. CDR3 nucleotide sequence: TGCGCCAGCAGCCAACTCCGAAACAGGGAGGGTGGCTACACCTTC.

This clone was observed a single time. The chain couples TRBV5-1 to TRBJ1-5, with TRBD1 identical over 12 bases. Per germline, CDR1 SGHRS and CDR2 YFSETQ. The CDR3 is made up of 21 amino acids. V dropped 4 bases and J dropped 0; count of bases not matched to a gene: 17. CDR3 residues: CASSLAGTGGQIFNSNQPQHF. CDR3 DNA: TGCGCCAGCAGCCTGGCCGGGACAGGGGGCCAGATTTTTAATAGCAATCAGCCCCAGCATTTT. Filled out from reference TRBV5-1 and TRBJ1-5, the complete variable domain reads KAGVTQTPRYLIKTRGQQVTLSCSPISGHRSVSWYQQTPGQGLQFLFEYFSETQRNKGNFPGRFSGRQFSNSRSEMNVSTLELGDSALYLCASSLAGTGGQIFNSNQPQHFGDGTRLSIL.